This T cell receptor (beta chain) was retrieved from a study of blood T cell repertoires in COVID-19. Germline CDR1 SGDLS, CDR2 YYNGEE. This CDR3 comprises 18 residues. The V segment lost 0 bases and the J segment 4 bases; nucleotides outside the gene matches: 13. The protocol was immunoSEQ multiplex PCR, while the TCRdb copy is restricted to in-frame clones and leaves out a portion. The sample includes 200,000 to 250,000 clones, roughly 90% seen only once; the top ten take roughly 3.7%. The TCR was taken from a woman aged 25 to 39 who had recovered from COVID-19. The rearrangement uses TRBV9 and TRBJ1-5; 7 bases fit TRBD1. Specimen: PBMCs or T cells enriched from blood (not recorded which). DNA of the CDR3: TGTGCCAGCAGCGTAGTTGGGGGACAGAGAAAGGATAATCAGCCCCAGCATTTT. As protein: CASSVVGGQRKDNQPQHF.